This entry lists 21 T cell receptor beta chains sequenced from one sample in a study of blood T cell repertoires in COVID-19. The method was immunoSEQ multiplex PCR; TCRdb's version includes in-frame clones alone and lacks a portion of them. The data hold some 300,000 clones, with over 85% observed a single time. Input material: PBMCs or T cells enriched from blood (not recorded which). Source of these receptors: a woman in her thirties who had recovered from COVID-19.

This sequence joins TRBV29-1 and TRBJ2-1; TRBD2 is a possible D gene (6 bases). The germline gives CDR1 SQVTM, CDR2 ANQGSEA. V was trimmed by 3 bases and J by 6 bases, leaving 12 bases between them. The CDR3 sequence is 13 residues long. CDR3 in DNA: TGCAGCGTTGACTCCTTGGGGGGCAATGAGCAGTTCTTC. It translates to CSVDSLGGNEQFF.

The genes are TRBV4-3 and TRBJ1-6, with D possibly being TRBD1 (6 bases). Trimming left V 3 bases short and J 0 bases short, with 9 bases between. The CDR3 has 16 residues. Germline V gene lookup returns CDR1 LGHNA and CDR2 YSLEER. CDR3 in amino acids: CASSQDSNSYNSPLHF. CDR3 DNA sequence: TGCGCCAGCAGCCAGGACAGTAACTCCTATAATTCACCCCTCCACTTT.

This chain uses TRBV30 with TRBJ2-7, with 9 bases identical to TRBD2. The CDR3 has 16 residues. V was clipped by 2 bases and J by 0 bases; unmatched bases: 8. The germline V gene has CDR1 GTSNPN and CDR2 SVGIG (reference sequence). CDR3 residues: CAWSLGLAGISYEQYF. CDR3 bases: TGTGCCTGGAGTCTCGGTCTAGCGGGAATCTCCTACGAGCAGTACTTC.

The chain is built from TRBV30 and TRBJ1-5, with D perhaps TRBD1 (5 bases). This CDR3 is built from 12 residues. V was shortened by 3 bases and J by 7 bases, with 10 bases between the two germline ends. The germline V gene encodes CDR1 GTSNPN and CDR2 SVGIG (reference sequence). The CDR3 DNA reads as TGTGCCTGGAGACAGGTGGGACAGCCCCAGCATTTT. This encodes CAWRQVGQPQHF. The full variable domain, its missing parts supplied by reference TRBV30 and TRBJ1-5, is SQTIHQWPATLVQPVGSPLSLECTVEGTSNPNLYWYRQAAGRGLQLLFYSVGIGQISSEVPQNLSASRPQDRQFILSSKKLLLSDSGFYLCAWRQVGQPQHFGDGTRLSIL.

The J gene is TRBJ1-1, the V gene TRBV18; D call uncertain. CDR1 is KGHSH, CDR2 LQKENI, per germline. V shed 0 bases and J shed 3 bases, with 11 bases lying between them. The CDR3 contains 15 residues. The CDR3, as DNA: TGTGCCAGCTCACCACCAGGTATGGAGGACACTGAAGCTTTCTTT. Protein: CASSPPGMEDTEAFF.

The chain couples TRBV7-6 to TRBJ1-6, with D possibly TRBD1 on 5 matching bases. This CDR3 contains 15 residues. V lost 5 bases, J lost 5 bases, and 13 bases lay in between. Germline CDR1 reads SGHVS; CDR2 reads FNYEAQ. The CDR3 region is CASSLGGVNNSPLHF. The CDR3 DNA reads as TGTGCCAGCAGCCTTGGGGGGGTTAATAATTCACCCCTCCACTTT.

This clone appeared a single time. The chain recombines TRBV4-2 with TRBJ2-7; TRBD1 matches 8 bases. The CDR3 is made up of 16 amino acids. With V trimmed by 3 bases and J by 7 bases, 14 bases remained unmatched. Germline loops: CDR1 LGHNA, CDR2 YNFKEQ. As DNA, the CDR3 is TGTGCCAGCAGCCAGGAACCAGGGGGCATTGGGGGAGAGCAGTACTTC. It codes for CASSQEPGGIGGEQYF.

The chain is built from TRBV27 and TRBJ2-7, with TRBD1 identical over 9 bases. Trimming took 2 bases from V and 7 from J; bases not matched to a gene: 6. The CDR3 runs 14 residues. Germline values: CDR1 MNHEY, CDR2 SMNVEV (reference sequence). The CDR3 bases are TGTGCCAGCAGTTTACTACAGGGGGCAGGAGAGCAGTACTTC. Its protein product is CASSLLQGAGEQYF.

This chain joins TRBV3-1 (or the pseudogene TRBV3-2) and TRBJ2-7; 11 nucleotides line up with TRBD2. Germline CDR1 LGHDT, CDR2 YNNKEL (reference sequence). This CDR3 has 16 amino acids. Germline trimming cut 1 base from V and 2 bases from J; bases unmatched to any gene: 4. This chain's CDR3 is CASSQGSGRDPYEQYF. In DNA, the CDR3 is TGTGCCAGCAGCCAAGGTAGCGGGAGGGATCCCTACGAGCAGTACTTC.

This sequence joins TRBV30 and TRBJ1-6; D unclear. CDR3 size: 12 residues. From germline, CDR1 is GTSNPN and CDR2 SVGIG (reference sequence). Trimming stripped 6 bases from V and 6 bases from J, with 9 bases between. CDR3 bases: TGTGCCTGCGGACCGTTTAATTCACCCCTCCACTTT. This translates into CACGPFNSPLHF.

The chain carries TRBV18 and TRBJ1-4; perhaps TRBD1 as D (6 bases). The V gene's germline CDR1 is KGHSH and CDR2 LQKENI. Trimming stripped 3 bases from V and 0 bases from J, with 14 bases between. CDR3 length: 17 residues. CDR3 amino acids: CASSPTTTGATNEKLFF. For the CDR3, the DNA is TGTGCCAGCTCACCCACCACGACAGGAGCAACTAATGAAAAACTGTTTTTT.

This sequence joins TRBV2 and TRBJ2-5; TRBD2 matches at 13 bases. The germline V gene encodes CDR1 SNHLY and CDR2 FYNNEI. The CDR3 covers 14 residues. V shed 9 bases and J 2 bases; nucleotides not matched to a gene: 3. CDR3 residues: CARGTSGIQETQYF. The CDR3 DNA follows: TGTGCCAGGGGGACTAGCGGGATACAAGAGACCCAGTACTTC.

A single count supports this clone. The V gene is TRBV7-6, the J gene TRBJ1-1; D is undetermined. Germline values: CDR1 SGHVS, CDR2 FNYEAQ. CDR3 length: 13 residues. The ends were cut back, 1 base at V and 8 bases at J, with 11 bases in the middle. The DNA of the CDR3 is TGTGCCAGCAGCTTAGTTGCGGCGTCCGAAGCTTTCTTT. This sequence encodes CASSLVAASEAFF.

This clone was observed a single time. The chain couples TRBV7-9 to TRBJ2-3; 8 bases align to TRBD1. Losses at the gene ends were 7 bases for V and 2 bases for J; bases not matched to a gene: 5. The CDR3 length is 14 residues. Germline assignment: CDR1 SEHNR and CDR2 FQNEAQ (reference sequence). CDR3 protein: CASTTDRVTDTQYF. As DNA, the CDR3 is TGTGCCAGCACGACGGACAGGGTCACAGATACGCAGTATTTT.

V and J are TRBV7-9 and TRBJ2-3; 11 nucleotides line up with TRBD2. The length of the CDR3 is 18 residues. Unmatched junction bases numbered 10, after V lost 5 bases and J lost 0 bases. Germline CDR1 is SEHNR and CDR2 is FQNEAQ (reference sequence). CDR3 coding DNA: TGTGCCAGCAGCACGAACCCCGGGACTAGCGGAAGCACAGATACGCAGTATTTT. Its translation: CASSTNPGTSGSTDTQYF. Filled out from reference TRBV7-9 and TRBJ2-3, the complete variable domain reads DTGVSQNPRHKITKRGQNVTFRCDPISEHNRLYWYRQTLGQGPEFLTYFQNEAQLEKSRLLSDRFSAERPKGSFSTLEIQRTEQGDSAMYLCASSTNPGTSGSTDTQYFGPGTRLTVL.

This chain uses TRBV4-3 with TRBJ2-3, with D possibly matching TRBD2 (6 bases). Trimming removed 1 base at V and 9 bases at J, with 20 bases between. CDR3 length: 16 amino acids. Looked up from germline, CDR1 is LGHNA and CDR2 is YSLEER. CDR3: CASSQGAAGRSETQYF. Written as DNA, the CDR3 is TGCGCCAGCAGCCAAGGGGCAGCGGGTCGCAGTGAGACGCAGTATTTT.

This clone has a handful of counts. The J gene is TRBJ2-7, the V gene TRBV25-1, with 7 bases identical to TRBD2. CDR1 is MGHDK, CDR2 SYGVNS, per germline. This CDR3 is 13 amino acids long. The ends lost 7 bases at V and 1 base at J; junction bases unmatched: 4. CDR3 sequence (DNA): TGTGCCAGCACCCTGGGGGGGTCCTACGAGCAGTACTTC. Its translation is CASTLGGSYEQYF.

The rearrangement uses TRBV4-1 and TRBJ1-5; a possible D gene is TRBD1 (6 bases). This CDR3 region has 16 residues. The germline CDR1 and CDR2 sequences are MGHRA and YSYEKL. V gave up 1 base and J gave up 2 bases, with 12 bases separating them. The CDR3 DNA reads TGCGCCAGCAGCCAAGTGGGGGGGCGCGGCAATCAGCCCCAGCATTTT. Translation: CASSQVGGRGNQPQHF.

The count of this clone is one. The chain joins TRBV5-1 to TRBJ2-7, with D possibly matching TRBD1 (6 bases). Germline CDR1 reads SGHRS; CDR2 reads YFSETQ. The CDR3 sequence is 14 residues long. Trimming took 0 bases from V and 3 from J, leaving 10 bases between them. CDR3 sequence reads: CASSLGTAIYEQYF. CDR3 nucleotide sequence: TGCGCCAGCAGCTTGGGGACAGCCATCTACGAGCAGTACTTC.

This rearrangement joins TRBV6-2 or TRBV6-3 to TRBJ1-5; D uncertain. Germline V gene data show CDR1 as MNHEY and CDR2 as SVGEGT. V lost 5 bases, J lost 0 bases, and 11 bases lay in between. The CDR3 totals 15 residues. Here the CDR3 DNA reads TGTGCCAGCAGTCTCCCCACGGGTAGCAATCAGCCCCAGCATTTT. Translating it yields CASSLPTGSNQPQHF.

This chain links TRBV28 with TRBJ1-4, with D uncertain. The CDR3 extends over 15 amino acids. Trimming pared 6 bases from V and 6 bases from J, leaving 17 bases between. CDR1 is MDHEN and CDR2 is SYDVKM in the germline V gene. CDR3 residues: CASSDILSLDEKLFF. CDR3 nucleotides: TGTGCCAGCAGCGACATTCTCTCTCTGGATGAAAAACTGTTTTTT.